The sequence of this TCR beta chain was determined in a study of T cells in Graves' hyperthyroidism and ophthalmopathy. J was trimmed by 1 base and V by 2 bases; bases with no gene match: 16. Germline V gene sequence: CDR1 SEHNR, CDR2 FQNEAQ (reference sequence). The CDR3 loop spans 19 amino acids. The source material, RNA transcripts, was used to amplify TCR beta CDR3 regions. With the HTBI primer set, the TCR CDR3 went through a first round of RT-PCR. Via MiXCR, TCRdb re-called the multiplex PCR reads, giving one row per CDR3 protein. The sample has some 740,000 distinct CDR3 sequences; 14% are singletons.

The sequenced material came from blood. This clonotype originated in a woman aged 18-35 years with Graves' hyperthyroidism. The chain uses TRBV7-9 and TRBJ2-5; 7 bases agree with TRBD2. The CDR3 DNA follows: TGTGCCAGCAGCTTATCTTTGGGTTTCGGCGGGGGATTCCAAGAGACCCAGTACTTC. It specifies CASSLSLGFGGGFQETQYF.